Listed here are 29 T cell receptor beta chains from one sample, sequenced in a study of blood T cell repertoires in COVID-19. Sequencing used immunoSEQ multiplex PCR; TCRdb keeps in-frame clones, though not all of them. This sample carries around 100,000 clones, under 90% of them seen once, and the ten largest clones take 4.5% to 6.5%. Sequencing was performed on peripheral blood. These TCRs come from a man aged 55 to 70 with COVID-19, enrolled during active disease.

The V and J genes are TRBV19 and TRBJ1-1, with 8 positions matching TRBD1. This CDR3 region has 14 residues. J lost 3 bases, V lost 6 bases, and 6 bases had no gene match. CDR1 is LNHDA and CDR2 is SQIVND in the germline V gene (reference sequence). CDR3 region: CASSGTGGYTEAFF. CDR3 nucleotide sequence: TGTGCCAGTAGCGGGACAGGAGGGTACACTGAAGCTTTCTTT.

CDR3 in amino acids: CASSPAGVHPPYEQYF. The DNA of the CDR3 is TGTGCCAGCAGCCCAGCGGGAGTCCATCCCCCCTACGAGCAGTACTTC. The chain uses TRBV11-3 and TRBJ2-7, with 8 bases fitting TRBD2. The CDR3 totals 16 residues. Germline loops: CDR1 SGHNT, CDR2 YENEEA. V trimming: 5 bases; J trimming: 2 bases; junction bases outside the gene matches: 11. The entire variable domain, with the rest obtained from reference TRBV11-3 and TRBJ2-7, is as follows: EAGVVQSPRYKIIEKKQPVAFWCNPISGHNTLYWYLQNLGQGPELLIRYENEEAVDDSQLPKDRFSAERLKGVDSTLKIQPAELGDSAVYLCASSPAGVHPPYEQYFGPGTRLTVT.

The chain combines TRBV7-9 with TRBJ1-1, with TRBD1 matching over 11 bases. Trimming cost V 5 bases and J 6 bases; bases outside gene matches: 11. The CDR3 is 16 amino acids. Looked up from germline, CDR1 is SEHNR and CDR2 is FQNEAQ (reference sequence). The CDR3 DNA reads as TGTGCCAGCAGCCGAGCCTGGGACAGGGGGATCGCTGAAGCTTTCTTT. Translating it yields CASSRAWDRGIAEAFF.

The chain recombines TRBV18 with TRBJ1-1; TRBD1 aligns across 8 bases. Germline values: CDR1 KGHSH, CDR2 LQKENI. V lost 3 bases and J lost 4; bases outside the gene matches: 10. CDR3 length: 16 residues. CDR3 coding DNA: TGTGCCAGCTCACCCCCCCGCAGGGGGCCGGGCACTGAAGCTTTCTTT. This encodes CASSPPRRGPGTEAFF.

DNA of the CDR3: TGTGCCAGCTCACCCACACGGGGCCAAGAGACCCAGTACTTC. This encodes CASSPTRGQETQYF. This chain uses TRBV18 with TRBJ2-5; tentatively, D is TRBD2 (5 bases). CDR1 KGHSH and CDR2 LQKENI come from the germline V gene. This CDR3 spans 14 amino acids. Trimming took off 3 bases at V and 1 base at J, with 9 bases between the two ends.

The chain recombines TRBV6-5 with TRBJ1-5, with a tentative D call TRBD1 (5 bases). The CDR3 spans 13 residues. Germline V lookup: CDR1 MNHEY, CDR2 SVGAGI. V dropped 7 bases and J dropped 7 bases, with 14 bases sitting between them. CDR3 in amino acids: CASTRGEGQPQHF. Written as DNA, the CDR3 is TGTGCCAGCACCCGGGGGGAGGGACAGCCCCAGCATTTT.

The genes are TRBV28 and TRBJ1-6, with 10 bases matching TRBD1. Losses at the gene ends were 6 bases for V and 10 bases for J; bases not matched to a gene: 12. Germline V gene sequence: CDR1 MDHEN, CDR2 SYDVKM. The CDR3 is 16 amino acids. CDR3 sequence: CASSPNPGQGKSPLHF. CDR3 nucleotide sequence: TGTGCCAGCAGCCCTAACCCGGGACAGGGGAAGTCACCCCTCCACTTT. Drawing the rest from reference TRBV28 and TRBJ1-6, the complete variable domain is DVKVTQSSRYLVKRTGEKVFLECVQDMDHENMFWYRQDPGLGLRLIYFSYDVKMKEKGDIPEGYSVSREKKERFSLILESASTNQTSMYLCASSPNPGQGKSPLHFGNGTRLTVT.

V gene TRBV9 combines with J gene TRBJ1-5, with D hard to call. The CDR3 has 14 residues. The ends were cut back, 4 bases at V and 6 bases at J, with 14 bases in the middle. In germline, CDR1 is SGDLS, CDR2 YYNGEE. The CDR3 reads CASSPGEGSQPQHF. DNA for the CDR3: TGTGCCAGCAGCCCCGGGGAGGGAAGTCAGCCCCAGCATTTT.

The chain carries TRBV7-8 and TRBJ1-3; D gene ambiguous. The CDR3 covers 14 residues. V was cut by 6 bases and J by 0 bases, with 9 bases left in between. Per the germline V gene, CDR1 is SGHVS and CDR2 is FQNEAQ. CDR3 region: CASSFGSSGNTIYF. Here the CDR3 DNA reads TGTGCCAGCAGTTTTGGGAGCTCTGGAAACACCATATATTTT.

This clone was seen only a few times. This chain connects TRBV7-9 to TRBJ2-6; 8 positions match TRBD1. Germline CDR1 SEHNR, CDR2 FQNEAQ (reference sequence). There are 16 residues in the CDR3. V shed 3 bases, J shed 2 bases, and the junction held 3 bases outside the gene matches. The CDR3 loop reads CASSFRTGPGANVLTF. The CDR3 DNA reads as TGTGCCAGCAGCTTCCGGACAGGGCCTGGGGCCAACGTCCTGACTTTC.

The chain is built from TRBV13 and TRBJ2-7; 10 nucleotides match TRBD2. The CDR3 is 18 amino acids. From germline, CDR1 is PRHDT and CDR2 FYEKMQ (reference sequence). V dropped 5 bases and J dropped 0; count of bases not matched to a gene: 13. The CDR3 protein is CASSLQGTSVQSSYEQYF. Here the CDR3 DNA reads TGTGCCAGCAGCCTGCAAGGGACTAGCGTCCAAAGCTCCTACGAGCAGTACTTC.

This chain joins TRBV4-2 and TRBJ1-3; D is uncertain. The CDR3 is made up of 15 amino acids. Germline assignment: CDR1 LGHNA and CDR2 YNFKEQ. Trimming pared 4 bases from V and 0 bases from J, leaving 10 bases between. DNA for the CDR3: TGTGCCAGCAGCCGGCGGAACCCCTCTGGAAACACCATATATTTT. Its translation: CASSRRNPSGNTIYF.

The V gene is TRBV4-3, the J gene TRBJ2-7, with TRBD2 identical over 8 bases. V trimming: 1 base; J trimming: 7 bases; junction bases outside the gene matches: 6. This CDR3 is 14 amino acids long. Germline values: CDR1 LGHNA, CDR2 YSLEER. CDR3 protein: CASSQGTSRDEQYF. The CDR3 DNA reads as TGCGCCAGCAGCCAAGGGACTAGCAGGGATGAGCAGTACTTC.

The chain joins TRBV4-3 to TRBJ2-1; a weak D match, TRBD2 (6 bases). CDR3 size: 13 residues. The germline gives CDR1 LGHNA, CDR2 YSLEER. Trimming removed 4 bases at V and 12 bases at J, with 16 bases between. DNA of the CDR3: TGCGCCAGCAGCCTAGGAAGGGCCGGGGGGCAGTTCTTC. It encodes CASSLGRAGGQFF.

The table lists this clone with a few counts. The V and J genes are TRBV7-8 and TRBJ2-7, with 11 nucleotides matching TRBD2. CDR1 and CDR2 (germline): SGHVS, FQNEAQ. V shed 5 bases and J 2 bases; nucleotides not matched to a gene: 2. CDR3 length: 14 residues. The CDR3 sequence is CASSLSGRAYEQYF. CDR3 bases: TGTGCCAGCAGCCTTAGCGGGAGGGCCTACGAGCAGTACTTC.

The CDR3 nucleotides read TGTGCCAGCAGTGAAGCGGGCTATGGACAGGGTGTATCCTACGAGCAGTACTTC. It translates to CASSEAGYGQGVSYEQYF. The V gene is TRBV2, the J gene TRBJ2-7; 8 bases are a match to TRBD1. V shed 0 bases, J shed 1 base, and the junction held 11 bases outside the gene matches. Germline lookup yields CDR1 SNHLY and CDR2 FYNNEI. The CDR3 is 18 residues long. The whole variable domain, remainder taken from reference TRBV2 and TRBJ2-7, is EPEVTQTPSHQVTQMGQEVILRCVPISNHLYFYWYRQILGQKVEFLVSFYNNEISEKSEIFDDQFSVERPDGSNFTLKIRSTKLEDSAMYFCASSEAGYGQGVSYEQYFGPGTRLTVT.

The J gene is TRBJ1-2, the V gene TRBV7-9; D is undetermined. V lost 5 bases, J lost 8 bases, and 18 bases lay in between. The CDR3 length is 14 residues. The germline CDR1 and CDR2 sequences are SEHNR and FQNEAQ (reference sequence). The CDR3 here is CASSPGLTVWGYTF. The CDR3 DNA reads as TGTGCCAGCAGCCCCGGACTGACTGTCTGGGGCTACACCTTC.

This chain links TRBV4-1 with TRBJ1-4, with TRBD1 as a possible D gene (6 bases). Germline CDR1 is MGHRA and CDR2 is YSYEKL. The V end was cut by 0 bases, the J end by 5 bases, with 10 bases between. This CDR3 comprises 15 residues. This CDR3 reads CASSQERGGNEKLFF. Here the CDR3 DNA reads TGCGCCAGCAGCCAAGAAAGGGGGGGGAATGAAAAACTGTTTTTT.

The chain links TRBV19 to TRBJ1-4; 7 bases align to TRBD1. J was trimmed by 4 bases and V by 2 bases; bases with no gene match: 4. This CDR3 is 15 amino acids long. Germline V gives CDR1 LNHDA, CDR2 SQIVND (reference sequence). CDR3 in DNA: TGTGCCAGTAGTATAATGACAGGGCATAATGAAAAACTGTTTTTT. The encoded protein is CASSIMTGHNEKLFF. Variable domain in full (rest from reference TRBV19 and TRBJ1-4): DGGITQSPKYLFRKEGQNVTLSCEQNLNHDAMYWYRQDPGQGLRLIYYSQIVNDFQKGDIAEGYSVSREKKESFPLTVTSAQKNPTAFYLCASSIMTGHNEKLFFGSGTQLSVL.

The DNA of the CDR3 is TGTGCCAGCAGCTTAAGGCCTAGCGGGGGCGGGACCTACAATGAGCAGTTCTTC. Translated: CASSLRPSGGGTYNEQFF. The gene calls are TRBV11-3 and TRBJ2-1, with TRBD2 matching 10 bases. Germline V lookup: CDR1 SGHNT, CDR2 YENEEA. The CDR3 has 18 amino acids. V trimming: 2 bases; J trimming: 2 bases; junction bases outside the gene matches: 9. The complete variable domain, with remaining parts taken from reference TRBV11-3 and TRBJ2-1, reads EAGVVQSPRYKIIEKKQPVAFWCNPISGHNTLYWYLQNLGQGPELLIRYENEEAVDDSQLPKDRFSAERLKGVDSTLKIQPAELGDSAVYLCASSLRPSGGGTYNEQFFGPGTRLTVL.

This rearrangement joins TRBV19 to TRBJ2-2, with D possibly being TRBD2 (6 bases). V was cut by 5 bases and J by 6 bases, with 13 bases left in between. This CDR3 contains 14 residues. Germline assignment: CDR1 LNHDA and CDR2 SQIVND (reference sequence). This CDR3 is CASSPNGGAGELFF. In nucleotides, the CDR3 is TGTGCCAGTAGTCCGAACGGGGGAGCCGGGGAGCTGTTTTTT.

The gene calls are TRBV11-1 and TRBJ2-7; 10 nucleotides align to TRBD2. This CDR3 has 15 amino acids. V shed 5 bases, J shed 4 bases, and the junction held 8 bases outside the gene matches. The germline V gene has CDR1 SGHAT and CDR2 FQDESV (reference sequence). The CDR3 region has the DNA TGTGCCAGCAGCCCGTTCCCAGCGGGAGGGTACGAGCAGTACTTC. Translating it yields CASSPFPAGGYEQYF.

CDR3 sequence (DNA): TGTGCCAGCAGTCCTACCCTTCTTGGGCAGGGTGTGGACTATGGCTACACCTTC. Translating it yields CASSPTLLGQGVDYGYTF. The rearrangement links TRBV28 to TRBJ1-2; D perhaps matches TRBD1 (5 bases). Between the trimmed V and J ends, which lost 5 bases and 3 bases, there was a span of 25 bases. In germline, CDR1 is MDHEN, CDR2 SYDVKM. This CDR3 comprises 18 residues.

The rearrangement joins TRBV6-5 to TRBJ1-5, with TRBD1 identical over 9 bases. The CDR3 runs 15 residues. The J segment lost 4 bases and the V segment lost 6 bases, leaving 7 bases of the junction unmatched. In germline, CDR1 is MNHEY, CDR2 SVGAGI. DNA of the CDR3: TGTGCCAGCAGCCTGGGACAGGGTCTAAATCAGCCCCAGCATTTT. As protein: CASSLGQGLNQPQHF.

V and J are TRBV30 and TRBJ2-7; 8 nucleotides match TRBD1. J lost 2 bases, V lost 1 base, and 7 bases had no gene match. Germline V gives CDR1 GTSNPN, CDR2 SVGIG (reference sequence). The CDR3 has 15 amino acids. The CDR3 DNA follows: TGTGCCTGGAGTGGGGGGACAGGCAGAGCCTACGAGCAGTACTTC. As protein: CAWSGGTGRAYEQYF.

A word on this clone: Sequence at one end of the junction differs from germline and may be a read error. The gene calls are TRBV2 and TRBJ1-1; D is unresolved. The CDR3 is 14 amino acids. Germline V gene data show CDR1 as SNHLY and CDR2 as FYNNEI. The CDR3 loop is CVSSVLTGNTEAFF. The DNA of the CDR3 is TGTGTCAGCAGTGTGTTGACGGGGAACACTGAAGCTTTCTTT.

The rearrangement uses TRBV11-2 and TRBJ1-3; no clear D. V was trimmed by 1 base and J by 1 base, leaving 20 bases between them. The CDR3 totals 19 residues. The V gene's germline CDR1 is SGHAT and CDR2 FQNNGV. In DNA, the CDR3 is TGTGCCAGCAGCTTAGTTGAAGGGAGATCCCCTTTATCTGGAAACACCATATATTTT. Translated, it gives CASSLVEGRSPLSGNTIYF.

This clone turned up a few times. V gene TRBV5-6 combines with J gene TRBJ1-1; TRBD1 might be the D (5 bases). Trimming cost V 0 bases and J 4 bases, with 16 bases left between them. The CDR3 consists of 16 residues. Germline V gene sequence: CDR1 SGHDT, CDR2 YYEEEE. The CDR3: CASSLDFGGTGTEAFF. The DNA for the CDR3 is TGTGCCAGCAGCTTGGATTTCGGGGGAACGGGCACTGAAGCTTTCTTT.

The V call is TRBV19, the J call TRBJ2-3; D unclear. The CDR3 spans 14 residues. The germline CDR1 and CDR2 sequences are LNHDA and SQIVND (reference sequence). Trimming took off 2 bases at V and 2 bases at J, with 8 bases between the two ends. DNA of the CDR3: TGTGCCAGTAGTATAAGCGTGAACACAGATACGCAGTATTTT. This codes for CASSISVNTDTQYF.